This TCR beta chain was captured in a study of control samples from healthy donors and cancer patients. Produced via immunoSEQ multiplex PCR; TCRdb's table is partial and in-frame only. The sample has 150,000 to 200,000 clones; 88% are singletons. Germline CDR1 reads SGHDT; CDR2 reads YYEEEE. The junction had 8 bases not matched to a gene; V was cut back by 0 bases and J by 6 bases. The length of the CDR3 is 16 residues. V is TRBV5-6 and J is TRBJ1-5; 8 bases match TRBD1. What was sequenced was blood. This sequence originates from a man aged 18 to 35 in good health. The CDR3 reads CASSLGTGRLGQPQHF. The CDR3 bases are TGTGCCAGCAGCTTGGGGACAGGGAGGCTGGGTCAGCCCCAGCATTTT. The whole variable domain, remainder taken from reference TRBV5-6 and TRBJ1-5, is DAGVTQSPTHLIKTRGQQVTLRCSPKSGHDTVSWYQQALGQGPQFIFQYYEEEERQRGNFPDRFSGHQFPNYSSELNVNALLLGDSALYLCASSLGTGRLGQPQHFGDGTRLSIL.